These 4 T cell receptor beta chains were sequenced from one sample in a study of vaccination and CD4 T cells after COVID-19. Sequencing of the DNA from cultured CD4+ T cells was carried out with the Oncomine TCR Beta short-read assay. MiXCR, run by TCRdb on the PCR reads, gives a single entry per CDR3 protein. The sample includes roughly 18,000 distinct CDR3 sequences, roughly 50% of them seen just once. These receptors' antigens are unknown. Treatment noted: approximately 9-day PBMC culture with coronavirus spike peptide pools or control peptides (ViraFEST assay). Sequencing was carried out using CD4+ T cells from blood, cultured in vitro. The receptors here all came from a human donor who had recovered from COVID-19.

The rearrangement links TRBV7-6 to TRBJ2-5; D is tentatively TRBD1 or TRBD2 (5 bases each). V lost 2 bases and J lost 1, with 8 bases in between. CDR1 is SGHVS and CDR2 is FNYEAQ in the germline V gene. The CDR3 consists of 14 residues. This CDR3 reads CASSLQGTQETQYF. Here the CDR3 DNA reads TGTGCCAGCAGCTTACAAGGGACCCAAGAGACCCAGTACTTC.

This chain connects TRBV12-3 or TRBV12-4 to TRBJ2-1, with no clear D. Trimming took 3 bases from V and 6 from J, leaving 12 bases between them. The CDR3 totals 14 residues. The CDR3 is CASSFRLFSNEQFF. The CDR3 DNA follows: TGTGCCAGCAGTTTTAGGCTATTCTCCAATGAGCAGTTCTTC.

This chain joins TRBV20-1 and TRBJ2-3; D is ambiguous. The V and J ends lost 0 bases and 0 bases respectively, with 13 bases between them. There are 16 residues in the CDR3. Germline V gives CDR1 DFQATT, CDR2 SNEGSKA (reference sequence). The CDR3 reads CSARDLATTSTDTQYF. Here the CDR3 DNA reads TGCAGTGCTAGAGATCTGGCGACGACTAGCACAGATACGCAGTATTTT.

CDR3 nucleotide sequence: TGTGCCAGCAGTGACTGGAGCTCCTACAATGAGCAGTTCTTC. This translates into CASSDWSSYNEQFF. V usage is TRBV6-1 and J usage is TRBJ2-1; unclear D gene. There are 14 residues in the CDR3. V was cut by 3 bases and J by 0 bases, with 6 bases left in between. Germline V CDR1 and CDR2: MNHNS, SASEGT.